Below are 20 T cell receptor beta chains sequenced from a single sample in a study of blood T cell repertoires in COVID-19 (dated by TCRdb to the early 2020s). Library generation was performed with the immunoSEQ multiplex PCR assay. The table was pulled from immuneACCESS by TCRdb, which kept in-frame rearrangements only. Such tables lose some clones; where checked, under half of the loss comes from unresolved V genes, and the rest has no known cause. The sample table lists 75,000 to 100,000 clones, 85% to 90% of them with a count of one. The ten largest clones add up to roughly 14% of the sample. Sequencing was performed on peripheral blood. The receptors originated from a human donor in a cohort sampled during active COVID-19.

This clone occurred once. The CDR3 loop is CASSPPGQGYEQYF. The CDR3 coding sequence is TGTGCCAGCTCACCACCGGGACAGGGGTACGAGCAGTACTTC. The chain couples TRBV18 to TRBJ2-7; TRBD1 matches 10 bases. CDR1 is KGHSH, CDR2 LQKENI, per germline. The V gene end was trimmed by 0 bases and the J gene end by 4 bases; junction bases not matched to a gene: 0. The CDR3 length is 14 residues.

This clone was counted a few times. V gene TRBV4-3 combines with J gene TRBJ1-4; the match to TRBD1 covers 7 bases. The CDR3 has 15 residues. Germline loops: CDR1 LGHNA, CDR2 YSLEER. The J segment lost 3 bases and the V segment lost 5 bases, leaving 6 bases of the junction unmatched. CDR3 DNA sequence: TGCGCCAGCAGCGATCAGACAGGGTCTAATGAAAAACTGTTTTTT. It yields the protein CASSDQTGSNEKLFF.

This rearrangement joins TRBV7-9 to TRBJ1-5; 8 bases align to TRBD1. CDR1 is SEHNR, CDR2 FQNEAQ, per germline (reference sequence). The CDR3 runs to 16 residues. J lost 3 bases, V lost 1 base, and 5 bases had no gene match. The CDR3 region has the DNA TGTGCCAGCAGCTTAGGAGGGACAGGATTCAATCAGCCCCAGCATTTT. Translation: CASSLGGTGFNQPQHF.

V is TRBV7-3 and J is TRBJ2-7; D might be TRBD2 (6 bases). Germline assignment: CDR1 SGHTA and CDR2 FQGTGA. This CDR3 is 14 amino acids long. The V end lost 3 bases, the J end lost 4 bases, and 13 bases lay between the germline ends. The CDR3 DNA reads TGTGCCAGCAGCTTTGCGGGACCCCTATACGAGCAGTACTTC. Protein: CASSFAGPLYEQYF.

J is TRBJ2-5 and V is TRBV15, with 7 bases that match TRBD1. CDR1 is LNHNV and CDR2 is YYDKDF in the germline V gene (reference sequence). CDR3 length: 14 residues. J gave up 5 bases and V 4 bases, and 7 bases lay outside the gene matches. The CDR3 region is CATSNDRVGETQYF. The CDR3 DNA is TGTGCCACCAGCAACGACAGGGTAGGGGAGACCCAGTACTTC.

The chain has TRBV25-1 and TRBJ1-2; 7 bases map to TRBD1. The V segment lost 2 bases and the J segment 4 bases; nucleotides outside the gene matches: 1. Germline-derived CDR1 and CDR2 are MGHDK and SYGVNS. CDR3 length: 13 residues. The CDR3, as DNA: TGTGCCAGCAGTGAAGCAGGGGGCTATGGCTACACCTTC. It translates to CASSEAGGYGYTF.

The chain recombines TRBV20-1 with TRBJ1-2; possible D gene TRBD1, 6 bases. V shed 4 bases and J shed 4 bases, with 7 bases lying between them. The CDR3 consists of 11 residues. Germline-derived CDR1 and CDR2 are DFQATT and SNEGSKA (reference sequence). The CDR3 bases are TGCAGTGCTACACAGGGCTATGGCTACACCTTC. Translated, it gives CSATQGYGYTF.

The rearrangement links TRBV10-3 to TRBJ2-3, with 7 bases aligning to TRBD2. Germline trimming cut 4 bases from V and 6 bases from J; bases unmatched to any gene: 10. The germline gives CDR1 ENHRY, CDR2 SYGVKD. The CDR3 is 15 amino acids. CDR3 nucleotide sequence: TGTGCCATCAGTGGCCTACCTAGCGGACGGGATACGCAGTATTTT. It codes for CAISGLPSGRDTQYF.

The rearrangement joins TRBV5-1 to TRBJ1-2; D may be TRBD1 (5 bases). The CDR3 length is 13 residues. Trimming took 3 bases from V and 8 from J, leaving 14 bases between them. The germline gives CDR1 SGHRS, CDR2 YFSETQ. The CDR3 DNA reads TGCGCCAGCAGCTCTACCGACAGTAGCGGCTACACCTTC. Residues: CASSSTDSSGYTF.

The chain uses TRBV9 and TRBJ2-2, with unresolved D. Germline V gene sequence: CDR1 SGDLS, CDR2 YYNGEE. Trimming left V 0 bases short and J 6 bases short, with 12 bases between. CDR3 length equals 15 residues. The CDR3 reads CASSVDGWSAGELFF. The DNA for the CDR3 is TGTGCCAGCAGCGTAGATGGTTGGAGTGCCGGGGAGCTGTTTTTT.

The chain has TRBV28 and TRBJ2-5, with D unresolved. The CDR3 has 14 residues. Germline CDR1 reads MDHEN; CDR2 reads SYDVKM. Trimming removed 3 bases from V and 3 bases from J, with 11 bases in between. The CDR3 loop is CASSFRNREETQYF. CDR3 sequence (DNA): TGTGCCAGCAGTTTCCGTAACCGGGAAGAGACCCAGTACTTC.

The rearrangement uses TRBV20-1 and TRBJ2-2; TRBD1 might be the D (6 bases). V lost 3 bases, J lost 4 bases, and 15 bases lay in between. CDR3 length: 15 amino acids. Germline CDR1 reads DFQATT; CDR2 reads SNEGSKA (reference sequence). This CDR3 is CSASFGGWSTGELFF. CDR3 bases: TGCAGTGCTAGTTTTGGGGGCTGGAGCACCGGGGAGCTGTTTTTT.

This chain uses TRBV19 with TRBJ2-7, with 8 positions matching TRBD2. The V gene end was trimmed by 1 base and the J gene end by 4 bases; junction bases not matched to a gene: 15. CDR1 and CDR2 (germline): LNHDA, SQIVND (reference sequence). The CDR3 covers 18 residues. CDR3 protein: CASSIGPSGRVHKYEQYF. CDR3 coding DNA: TGTGCCAGTAGTATAGGCCCTAGCGGGCGTGTCCACAAATACGAGCAGTACTTC.

This clone was detected only once. The V and J genes are TRBV30 and TRBJ1-1; D possibly corresponds to TRBD1 (5 bases). Germline lookup yields CDR1 GTSNPN and CDR2 SVGIG (reference sequence). This CDR3 contains 16 residues. Trimming removed 5 bases from V and 0 bases from J, with 19 bases in between. This chain's CDR3 is CAWVGTDDFMNTEAFF. The DNA for the CDR3 is TGTGCCTGGGTCGGGACTGATGACTTTATGAACACTGAAGCTTTCTTT.

This chain joins TRBV20-1 and TRBJ2-7; the D is unclear. There are 9 residues in the CDR3. Germline CDR1 DFQATT, CDR2 SNEGSKA (reference sequence). Trimming left V 6 bases short and J 5 bases short, with 5 bases between. The CDR3 spells CSASHEQYF. CDR3 bases: TGCAGTGCAAGCCACGAGCAGTACTTC.

This clone was detected once. The chain combines TRBV7-9 with TRBJ2-3, with TRBD1 as a possible D gene (5 bases). The CDR3 totals 14 residues. The V gene's germline CDR1 is SEHNR and CDR2 FQNEAQ (reference sequence). Trimming stripped 4 bases from V and 4 bases from J, with 12 bases between. This CDR3 is CASSSEAGSDTQYF. CDR3 nucleotide sequence: TGTGCCAGCAGCTCCGAAGCAGGGTCAGATACGCAGTATTTT.

The sample holds one count of this clone. This chain connects TRBV19 to TRBJ1-6, with D hard to call. Germline-derived CDR1 and CDR2 are LNHDA and SQIVND (reference sequence). Trimming pared 1 base from V and 10 bases from J, leaving 8 bases between. The CDR3 loop spans 13 amino acids. CDR3 sequence reads: CASSIVEDSPLHF. In DNA, the CDR3 is TGTGCCAGTAGTATAGTGGAGGACTCACCCCTCCACTTT.

This sequence joins TRBV6-1 and TRBJ2-7, with 11 bases matching TRBD2. Unmatched junction bases numbered 0, after V lost 0 bases and J lost 2 bases. Germline loops: CDR1 MNHNS, CDR2 SASEGT. The CDR3 is 15 residues long. In nucleotides, the CDR3 is TGTGCCAGCAGTGAAGCTAGCGGGGGGGCCTACGAGCAGTACTTC. Its translation: CASSEASGGAYEQYF.

The chain recombines TRBV18 with TRBJ1-3, with TRBD1 matching 10 bases. Germline V lookup: CDR1 KGHSH, CDR2 LQKENI. The CDR3 loop spans 19 amino acids. V lost 3 bases to trimming and J lost 5 bases; unmatched junction nucleotides: 16. The CDR3 region is CASSPFLSSWDRGRNTIYF. The CDR3 DNA reads TGTGCCAGCTCACCTTTTCTATCCTCCTGGGACAGGGGAAGAAACACCATATATTTT.

The chain's CDR3 is CASRTGYEQYF. As DNA, the CDR3 is TGTGCCAGCAGGACAGGATACGAGCAGTACTTC. The chain links TRBV2 to TRBJ2-7; weak D call: TRBD1 (6 bases). V shed 6 bases and J shed 4 bases, with 7 bases lying between them. This CDR3 is built from 11 residues. Germline CDR1 is SNHLY and CDR2 is FYNNEI. Using reference TRBV2 and TRBJ2-7 for the parts outside the CDR3, the full variable domain is EPEVTQTPSHQVTQMGQEVILRCVPISNHLYFYWYRQILGQKVEFLVSFYNNEISEKSEIFDDQFSVERPDGSNFTLKIRSTKLEDSAMYFCASRTGYEQYFGPGTRLTVT.